Listed below are T cell receptor beta chains from one sample, sequenced in a study of control samples from healthy donors and cancer patients. Only in-frame clones appear in the TCRdb table, and some are missing; sequencing was by immunoSEQ multiplex PCR. The repertoire includes over 60,000 clones, roughly 85% of them detected once, and over 4.5% sits in the top ten. Input material: blood. The receptors originated from a man aged 35 to 55 in good health. Both conserved end residues are part of each CDR3. The order of the fields is V gene, clone size, J gene, D gene, CDR3 protein, CDR3 DNA. The D gene is left open where the match is weak. The size of a clone is reported for some rows only, either as once, few or many, or as a class for expanded clones.

TRBV30	.	TRBJ1-2	TRBD1	CAWRDGQGYGYTF	TGTGCCTGGAGGGACGGACAGGGGTATGGCTACACCTTC
TRBV5-5	.	TRBJ2-7	TRBD1	CASSGNRDRGPYEQYF	TGTGCCAGCAGCGGTAACCGGGACAGGGGACCCTACGAGCAGTACTTC
TRBV3-1/TRBV3-2	.	TRBJ2-1	TRBD2	CASSPSGGPHNEQFF	TGTGCCAGCAGCCCTAGCGGGGGGCCGCACAATGAGCAGTTCTTC
TRBV7-3	.	TRBJ1-2	.	CASSLTSGTGGYTF	TGTGCCAGCAGCTTAACAAGCGGTACTGGTGGCTACACCTTC
TRBV19	.	TRBJ1-5	.	CASSTRQGRQPQHF	TGTGCCAGTAGTACCCGACAAGGCCGACAGCCCCAGCATTTT
TRBV12-3/TRBV12-4	.	TRBJ1-1	.	CASSFEKAEAFF	TGTGCCAGCAGTTTTGAAAAGGCTGAAGCTTTCTTT
TRBV13	.	TRBJ1-5	TRBD1	CASSFGTGEGQPQHF	TGTGCCAGCAGCTTCGGGACAGGGGAGGGTCAGCCCCAGCATTTT
TRBV6-4	.	TRBJ1-2	.	CASSDSNGRGVGYTF	TGTGCCAGCAGTGACTCGAATGGACGGGGAGTGGGCTACACCTTC
TRBV13	.	TRBJ1-5	.	CASSLGPPSGNQPQHF	TGTGCCAGCAGCTTAGGTCCCCCCTCGGGGAATCAGCCCCAGCATTTT
TRBV11-2	.	TRBJ1-1	.	CASSLERQTMNTEAFF	TGTGCCAGCAGCTTAGAGAGGCAGACAATGAACACTGAAGCTTTCTTT
TRBV2	.	TRBJ2-1	TRBD1	CASSEWTGDVDEQFF	TGTGCCAGCAGTGAATGGACAGGGGACGTCGATGAGCAGTTCTTC
TRBV10-3	.	TRBJ2-1	.	CAISGGYDNEQFF	TGTGCCATCAGTGGCGGGTACGACAATGAGCAGTTCTTC
TRBV11-2	.	TRBJ2-7	.	CASSLADRPTYEQYF	TGTGCCAGCAGCTTAGCCGACAGACCCACCTACGAGCAGTACTTC
TRBV15	.	TRBJ1-2	TRBD1	CATSRGQAYGYTF	TGTGCCACCAGCAGGGGACAGGCCTATGGCTACACCTTC
TRBV30	once	TRBJ1-3	.	CAWSARAGNTIYF	TGTGCCTGGAGTGCGAGGGCGGGAAACACCATATATTTT
TRBV19	.	TRBJ2-1	TRBD2	CASAGLAGLNEQFF	TGTGCCAGTGCAGGACTAGCGGGTCTCAATGAGCAGTTCTTC
TRBV5-1	.	TRBJ1-1	TRBD1	CASSLTTGLNTEAFF	TGCGCCAGCAGCCTAACGACAGGGTTGAACACTGAAGCTTTCTTT
TRBV27	.	TRBJ1-4	.	CASSSRVMGFNEKLFF	TGTGCCAGCAGTTCTCGAGTGATGGGGTTTAATGAAAAACTGTTTTTT
TRBV6-1	.	TRBJ2-1	.	CASSEAGESNEQFF	TGTGCCAGCAGTGAAGCTGGTGAGAGCAATGAGCAGTTCTTC
TRBV28	.	TRBJ1-5	TRBD1	CASSFPGQGARPQHF	TGTGCCAGCAGTTTTCCCGGACAGGGGGCGAGGCCCCAGCATTTT
TRBV11-2	once	TRBJ2-3	TRBD2	CASSLGVSGGGTDTQYF	TGTGCCAGCAGCCTAGGGGTCAGCGGGGGAGGCACAGATACGCAGTATTTT
TRBV6-5	.	TRBJ1-1	.	CASRGTRDTEAFF	TGTGCCAGCAGGGGCACTCGGGACACTGAAGCTTTCTTT